This T cell receptor beta chain was captured in a study of cytomegalovirus exposure and HLA in healthy donors. Looking at the study overall: The platform used for the roughly 130 validation repertoires matched that of the roughly 700 first-cohort repertoires, a later analysis reported. Study-wide points: High sensitivity and specificity were reportedly achieved when the classifier diagnosed cytomegalovirus status.

TCRdb's table, derived via immunoSEQ multiplex PCR, lists solely in-frame clones and lacks some. The top ten hold approximately 1.5% of the sample, which has 120,000 or so clones, around nine tenths seen once. About this clone: As yet, its antigen is unknown.

The CDR3 loop spans 14 amino acids. Germline CDR1 reads SGHTA; CDR2 reads FQGNSA. Trimming removed 1 base from V and 11 bases from J, with 17 bases in between. The genes are TRBV7-2 and TRBJ1-1, with D uncertain. The sequenced sample consisted of PBMCs. This clonotype was sampled from a man aged 30-40 years in good health and CMV-seronegative. Written as DNA, the CDR3 is TGTGCCAGCAGCTTAGGGCGAGGGTCAAAAAAGGCTTTCTTT. This codes for CASSLGRGSKKAFF.